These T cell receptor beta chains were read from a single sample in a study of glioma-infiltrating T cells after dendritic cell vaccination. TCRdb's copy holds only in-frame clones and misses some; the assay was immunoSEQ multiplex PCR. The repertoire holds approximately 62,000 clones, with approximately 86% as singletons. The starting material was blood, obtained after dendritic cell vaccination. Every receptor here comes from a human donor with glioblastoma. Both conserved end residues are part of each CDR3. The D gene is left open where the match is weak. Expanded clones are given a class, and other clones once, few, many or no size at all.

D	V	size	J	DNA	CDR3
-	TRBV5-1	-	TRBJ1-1	TGCGCCAGCAGCACCGTGGGGGGGCAGGGCACTGAAGCTTTCTTT	CASSTVGGQGTEAFF
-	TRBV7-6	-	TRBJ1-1	TGTGCCAGCAGCTTAGCGAGGAACACTGAAGCTTTCTTT	CASSLARNTEAFF
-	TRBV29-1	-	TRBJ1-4	TGCAGCGTTGATCAGGGTGAAAAACTGTTTTTT	CSVDQGEKLFF
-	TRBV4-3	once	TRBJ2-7	TGCGCCAGCAGCCAAGGGCTTGTCAGTACCTACGAGCAGTACTTC	CASSQGLVSTYEQYF
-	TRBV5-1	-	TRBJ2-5	TGCGCCAGCAGCTTGGGGGCCAGGGTCCAAGAGACCCAGTACTTC	CASSLGARVQETQYF
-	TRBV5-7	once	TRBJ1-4	TGTGCCAGCAGCTTGGGAGGAGGGAATGAAAAACTGTTTTTT	CASSLGGGNEKLFF
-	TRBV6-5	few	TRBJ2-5	TGTGCCCTTGGGGCCGGGCGGCAAGAGACCCAGTACTTC	CALGAGRQETQYF
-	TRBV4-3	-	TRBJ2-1	TGCGCCAGCAGCCAAGGGTGGAGGACTGCACACAATGAGCAGTTCTTC	CASSQGWRTAHNEQFF
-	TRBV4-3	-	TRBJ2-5	TGCGCCACCCCTCTAGGGGCCGAAGAGACCCAGTACTTC	CATPLGAEETQYF
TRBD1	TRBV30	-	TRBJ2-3	TGTGCCTGGACAACGACCGGGACAGACACAGATACGCAGTATTTT	CAWTTTGTDTDTQYF
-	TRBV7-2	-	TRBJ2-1	TGTGCCAGCAGCTTACTGTCAGGTCCTCTATCCTACAATGAGCAGTTCTTC	CASSLLSGPLSYNEQFF
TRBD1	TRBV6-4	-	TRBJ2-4	TGTGCCAGCAGTGAAGGACAGGGGAACATTCAGTACTTC	CASSEGQGNIQYF
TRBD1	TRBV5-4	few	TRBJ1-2	TGTGCCAGCAGCTCCCGGGACAGGGGGCGCGTGGGCTATGGCTACACCTTC	CASSSRDRGRVGYGYTF
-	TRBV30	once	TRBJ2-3	TGTGCCTGGAAGTCGGGCGGGGTGGGAACGCAGTATTTT	CAWKSGGVGTQYF
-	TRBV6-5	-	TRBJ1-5	TGTGCCAGCAACCCAGGTAGGGGGAGCAATCAGCCCCAGCATTTT	CASNPGRGSNQPQHF
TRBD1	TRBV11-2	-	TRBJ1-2	TGTGCCAGCAGCTTAGAAAGGGACAGGCCGAGTGGCTACACCTTC	CASSLERDRPSGYTF
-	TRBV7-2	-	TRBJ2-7	TGTGCCAGCAGCTTACATAATGGGGCCCCCGGTTGGACCTACGAGCAGTACTTC	CASSLHNGAPGWTYEQYF
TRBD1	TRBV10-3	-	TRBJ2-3	TGTGCCATCAGTGACCCGGGACAGGGAAGCACAGATACGCAGTATTTT	CAISDPGQGSTDTQYF
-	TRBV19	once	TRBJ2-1	TGTGCCAGTAGTATACCCCCCAGACTGACCAACTCCTACAATGAGCAGTTCTTC	CASSIPPRLTNSYNEQFF
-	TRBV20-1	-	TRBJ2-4	TGCAGTGCTTTTCGCGACATTCAGTACTTC	CSAFRDIQYF
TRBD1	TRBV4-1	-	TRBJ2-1	TGCGCCAGCAGCCAACGCCGCCGGGACAGGGGCTACAATGAGCAGTTCTTC	CASSQRRRDRGYNEQFF
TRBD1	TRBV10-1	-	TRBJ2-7	TGCGCCAGCATCATACCGGGACAGGGGCTTCACGAGCAGTACTTC	CASIIPGQGLHEQYF
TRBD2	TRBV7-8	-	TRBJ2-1	TGTGCCAGCAGCTTAAATACGGCTAGCGGGAGGGCGTACAATGAGCAGTTCTTC	CASSLNTASGRAYNEQFF